The 15 T cell receptor beta chains below come from one sample, sequenced in a study of vaccination effects on CD4 cells after COVID-19. Data came from immunoSEQ multiplex PCR; TCRdb stores just in-frame clones and leaves some out. The profile shows about 21,000 clones, around 72% of them singletons. What these receptors recognize is not known. Expansion with viral peptide pools was applied to antigen-specific CD4+ T cells by the ViraFEST assay prior to sequencing. Culture lasted about nine days before CD4+ T cell isolation. The vaccine recipients had no prior SARS-CoV-2 infection, with negative nucleocapsid antibodies. Sample: CD4+ T cells from PBMCs cultured with HCoV-NL63 spike peptides, taken before COVID-19 vaccination. These receptor sequences come from a human donor who received a COVID-19 vaccine.

This rearrangement joins TRBV4-2 to TRBJ2-1, with D possibly TRBD1 on 5 matching bases. Germline V gene lookup returns CDR1 LGHNA and CDR2 YNFKEQ. The CDR3 runs 15 residues. The ends were cut back, 1 base at V and 3 bases at J, with 10 bases in the middle. The CDR3 DNA reads as TGTGCCAGCAGCCAAGGGGGCTCCCACTACAATGAGCAGTTCTTC. Translating gives CASSQGGSHYNEQFF.

The gene calls are TRBV5-6 and TRBJ2-3; no definite D call. The germline CDR1 and CDR2 sequences are SGHDT and YYEEEE. The CDR3 contains 16 residues. Trimming cost V 1 base and J 0 bases, with 12 bases left between them. CDR3: CASSLTQLSSTDTQYF. The CDR3, as DNA: TGTGCCAGCAGCTTGACCCAGCTCTCTAGCACAGATACGCAGTATTTT. The full variable domain, with the rest looked up from reference TRBV5-6 and TRBJ2-3, is DAGVTQSPTHLIKTRGQQVTLRCSPKSGHDTVSWYQQALGQGPQFIFQYYEEEERQRGNFPDRFSGHQFPNYSSELNVNALLLGDSALYLCASSLTQLSSTDTQYFGPGTRLTVL.

This clone was detected only a few times. The V gene is TRBV19, the J gene TRBJ1-5; the D gene is possibly TRBD1 (5 bases). The V end was cut by 2 bases, the J end by 7 bases, with 15 bases between. CDR1 is LNHDA and CDR2 is SQIVND in the germline V gene (reference sequence). CDR3 size: 15 residues. The CDR3 here is CASSIFSGLDQPQHF. The CDR3 region has the DNA TGTGCCAGTAGTATATTCTCGGGGCTTGACCAGCCCCAGCATTTT.

The CDR3 sequence: CASSLGQTMNTEAFF. CDR3 nucleotide sequence: TGTGCCAGCAGCTTGGGACAGACCATGAACACTGAAGCTTTCTTT. The rearrangement links TRBV5-5 to TRBJ1-1, with D tentatively TRBD1 (5 bases). Trimming shortened V by 0 bases and J by 0 bases, and 9 bases separated the two germline ends. Germline V CDR1 and CDR2: SGHKS, YYEKEE (reference sequence). CDR3 length: 15 residues.

The chain uses TRBV5-1 and TRBJ2-7, with D tentatively TRBD1 or TRBD2 (5 bases each). Trimming cost V 0 bases and J 7 bases, with 11 bases left between them. This CDR3 is built from 13 residues. Germline V gene data show CDR1 as SGHRS and CDR2 as YFSETQ. The DNA for the CDR3 is TGCGCCAGCAGCTTGGGCCGGGACGGAGAGCAGTACTTC. It encodes CASSLGRDGEQYF.

V is TRBV5-4 and J is TRBJ1-1; D gene unclear. The V and J ends lost 0 bases and 4 bases respectively, with 10 bases between them. The CDR3 loop spans 14 amino acids. Germline V CDR1 and CDR2: SGHNT, YYREEE (reference sequence). This chain's CDR3 is CASSLGRRGTEAFF. The CDR3, as DNA: TGTGCCAGCAGCTTGGGGCGGCGTGGCACTGAAGCTTTCTTT.

The chain links TRBV7-9 to TRBJ1-5; 10 nucleotides align to TRBD1. With 1 base clipped from V and 2 bases from J, the junction kept 2 bases outside the gene matches. The CDR3 runs to 16 residues. From germline, CDR1 is SEHNR and CDR2 FQNEAQ (reference sequence). CDR3 in amino acids: CASSLGGTGGNQPQHF. The CDR3, as DNA: TGTGCCAGCAGCTTAGGGGGGACAGGGGGCAATCAGCCCCAGCATTTT.

This sequence joins TRBV30 and TRBJ1-2, with TRBD1 as a possible D gene (5 bases). The V gene lost 1 base and the J gene lost 12 bases, with 12 bases spanning the gap. This CDR3 spans 11 amino acids. The V gene's germline CDR1 is GTSNPN and CDR2 SVGIG (reference sequence). CDR3 amino acids: CAWSGLGGNTF. As DNA, the CDR3 is TGTGCCTGGAGTGGGCTCGGGGGAAACACCTTC. Complete variable domain (other parts from reference TRBV30 and TRBJ1-2): SQTIHQWPATLVQPVGSPLSLECTVEGTSNPNLYWYRQAAGRGLQLLFYSVGIGQISSEVPQNLSASRPQDRQFILSSKKLLLSDSGFYLCAWSGLGGNTFGSGTRLTVV.

In DNA, the CDR3 is TGCGCCAGCAGCCAAACGATCCAGCGGCCCCAAGAGACCCAGTACTTC. It specifies CASSQTIQRPQETQYF. The chain recombines TRBV4-1 with TRBJ2-5; D is possibly TRBD2 (5 bases). Trimming took 2 bases from V and 1 from J, leaving 14 bases between them. This CDR3 region has 16 residues. Germline CDR1 and CDR2: MGHRA and YSYEKL.

J is TRBJ1-3 and V is TRBV3-1 (or the pseudogene TRBV3-2); the D is unclear. There are 15 residues in the CDR3. Germline V gene lookup returns CDR1 LGHDT and CDR2 YNNKEL (reference sequence). The V gene lost 1 base and the J gene lost 0 bases, with 7 bases spanning the gap. In DNA, the CDR3 is TGTGCCAGCAGCCAAGGGCTCACCTCTGGAAACACCATATATTTT. It specifies CASSQGLTSGNTIYF.

The V and J genes are TRBV4-1 and TRBJ2-6; no clear D gene. The germline gives CDR1 MGHRA, CDR2 YSYEKL. Trimming took 0 bases from V and 0 from J, leaving 3 bases between them. The CDR3 runs to 15 residues. The CDR3 is CASSQDPSGANVLTF. CDR3 coding DNA: TGCGCCAGCAGCCAAGATCCCTCTGGGGCCAACGTCCTGACTTTC.

Here the CDR3 DNA reads TGTGCCAGCAGCCCTGGGACAGGAACCTCTGGAAACACCATATATTTT. This sequence encodes CASSPGTGTSGNTIYF. The chain recombines TRBV28 with TRBJ1-3; 8 positions agree with TRBD1. The CDR3 spans 16 residues. Germline V gives CDR1 MDHEN, CDR2 SYDVKM. V was pared by 6 bases and J by 0 bases, with 7 bases of the junction left unmatched.

This chain joins TRBV14 and TRBJ1-1, with D tentatively TRBD1 (5 bases). Germline CDR1 reads SGHDN; CDR2 reads FVKESK. Trimming pared 4 bases from V and 0 bases from J, leaving 15 bases between. The CDR3 runs to 16 residues. Here the CDR3 reads CASSLFDRPMNTEAFF. CDR3 bases: TGTGCCAGCAGCCTATTTGACAGACCGATGAACACTGAAGCTTTCTTT.

CDR3 nucleotides: TGTGCCAGCAGCCAAGGGGTAGCGGGGGGGCTTAATGAGCAGTTCTTC. Translation: CASSQGVAGGLNEQFF. V is TRBV3-1 (or the pseudogene TRBV3-2) and J is TRBJ2-1, with 11 bases fitting TRBD2. Losses at the gene ends were 1 base for V and 7 bases for J; bases not matched to a gene: 6. The CDR3 consists of 16 residues. The germline gives CDR1 LGHDT, CDR2 YNNKEL (reference sequence).

CDR3 loop: CASSLGGSDGTEAFF. DNA for the CDR3: TGCGCCAGCAGCTTAGGAGGGAGTGATGGAACTGAAGCTTTCTTT. The chain combines TRBV5-1 with TRBJ1-1; D gene ambiguous. The germline CDR1 and CDR2 sequences are SGHRS and YFSETQ. The CDR3 totals 15 residues. Trimming shortened V by 2 bases and J by 5 bases, and 16 bases separated the two germline ends.